This TCR beta chain was recovered during a study of Graves' ophthalmopathy and Graves' hyperthyroidism. Study findings and constraints: With more than 60% sensitivity and approximately 73% specificity, the model predicted ophthalmopathy progression.

The V end lost 3 bases, the J end lost 4 bases, and 9 bases lay between the germline ends. This CDR3 region has 12 residues. The V gene's germline CDR1 is DFQATT and CDR2 SNEGSKA (reference sequence). Moderate-to-severe activity, CAS at least 3, NOSPECS at least 4 and duration under 3 months characterized donors with ophthalmopathy. Other autoimmune diseases, uncontrolled infections, pregnancy or lactation excluded patients from enrollment. Turning to this clonotype: Its antigen remains unknown.

Amplification of the TCR beta CDR3 regions used RNA transcripts (as template). RT-PCR with HTBI primers came first, then second-round multiplex PCR. One entry per CDR3 protein, called by TCRdb with MiXCR from the multiplex PCR reads. Here the sample spans about 220,000 distinct CDR3 sequences, under 25% being singletons. Material: peripheral blood. This TCR derives from a woman between 45 and 65 years old with Graves' ophthalmopathy. This chain links TRBV20-1 with TRBJ1-1; tentative D call: TRBD1 (5 bases). CDR3 in DNA: TGCAGTGCTAGTGTGGGGGGCACTGAAGCTTTCTTT. This encodes CSASVGGTEAFF.